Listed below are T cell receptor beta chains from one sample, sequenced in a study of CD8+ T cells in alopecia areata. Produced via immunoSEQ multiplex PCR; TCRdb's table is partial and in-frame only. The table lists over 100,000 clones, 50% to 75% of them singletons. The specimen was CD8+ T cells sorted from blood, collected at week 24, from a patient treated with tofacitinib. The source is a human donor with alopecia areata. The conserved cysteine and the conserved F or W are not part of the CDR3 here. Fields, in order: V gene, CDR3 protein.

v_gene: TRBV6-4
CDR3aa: ASSGEGSAYEQY

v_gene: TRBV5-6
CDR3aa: ASSLGSSLYGYT

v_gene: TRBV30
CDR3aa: AWEVLAGGSEQF

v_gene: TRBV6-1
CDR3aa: ASSSSGGSGELF

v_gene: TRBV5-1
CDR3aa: ASSLEAGNQPQH

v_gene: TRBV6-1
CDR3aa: ASSEGRSEQY

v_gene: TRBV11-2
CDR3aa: ASSLRDRGNIGELF

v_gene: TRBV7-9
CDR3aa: ASSVDRTQAF

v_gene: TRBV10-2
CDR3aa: ASSEYRWQARDEQY

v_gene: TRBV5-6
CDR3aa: ASSLALKGINEQF

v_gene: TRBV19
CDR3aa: ASSIVRSDEQY

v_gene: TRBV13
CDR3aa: ASSLEGGYEQY

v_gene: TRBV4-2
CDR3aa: ASSQEGGSSYEQY

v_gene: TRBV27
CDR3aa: ASSLAGTPYEQY

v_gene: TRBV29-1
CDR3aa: SVDGRGHTEAF

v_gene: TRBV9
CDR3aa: ASTKAPVAQGQETQY

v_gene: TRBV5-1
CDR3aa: ASSFSGGINEQF

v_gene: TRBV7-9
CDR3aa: ASSADRNTEAF

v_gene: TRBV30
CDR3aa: AGGDSSYEQY

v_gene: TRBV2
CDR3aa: ASSTTGQVGEAF

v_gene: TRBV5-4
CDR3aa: ASSSVLQQF

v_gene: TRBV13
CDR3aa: ASSLDREETQY

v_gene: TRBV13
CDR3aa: ASSLRQKNTEAF

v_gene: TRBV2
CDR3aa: ASINDRGHSPLH

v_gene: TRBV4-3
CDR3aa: ASSHRTRPFATNEKLF

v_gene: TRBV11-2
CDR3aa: ASSFNGGQQETQY

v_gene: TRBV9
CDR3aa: ASSEGGLSTDTQY

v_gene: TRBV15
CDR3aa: ATSSFGSSYEQY

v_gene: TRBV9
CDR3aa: ASSVGGTPSSYEQY

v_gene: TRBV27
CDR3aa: ASSLGQGITPLH

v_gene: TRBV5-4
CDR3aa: ASSFDREAF

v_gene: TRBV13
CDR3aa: ASSKGQGLDYGYT

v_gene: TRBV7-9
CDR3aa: ASSSLQGINTEAF

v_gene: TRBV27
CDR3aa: ASSWDSNYGYT

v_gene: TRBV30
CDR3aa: AWSTGTGVHEQY

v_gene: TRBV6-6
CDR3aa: ASSYRTEKNSPLH

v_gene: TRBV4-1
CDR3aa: ASSQTSGVYEQY

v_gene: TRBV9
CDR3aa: ASSVRIRASGEAPGNTGELF

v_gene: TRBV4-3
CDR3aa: ASSPTSATNEKLF

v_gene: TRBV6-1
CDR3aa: ASSAQEDSNQPQH

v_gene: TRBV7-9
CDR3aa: ASSPTDRENTGELF

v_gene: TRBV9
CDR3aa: ASSTDGFAEAF

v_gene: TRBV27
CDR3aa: ASSRQGYSTEAF

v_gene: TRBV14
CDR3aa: ASSPQGRGDYGYT

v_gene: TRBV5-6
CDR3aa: ASSLLGFEQY

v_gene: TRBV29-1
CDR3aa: SVERAGGAHVTEAF

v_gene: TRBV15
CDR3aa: ATSPEPTGNYGYT

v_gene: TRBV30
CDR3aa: AWSGDTYNEQF